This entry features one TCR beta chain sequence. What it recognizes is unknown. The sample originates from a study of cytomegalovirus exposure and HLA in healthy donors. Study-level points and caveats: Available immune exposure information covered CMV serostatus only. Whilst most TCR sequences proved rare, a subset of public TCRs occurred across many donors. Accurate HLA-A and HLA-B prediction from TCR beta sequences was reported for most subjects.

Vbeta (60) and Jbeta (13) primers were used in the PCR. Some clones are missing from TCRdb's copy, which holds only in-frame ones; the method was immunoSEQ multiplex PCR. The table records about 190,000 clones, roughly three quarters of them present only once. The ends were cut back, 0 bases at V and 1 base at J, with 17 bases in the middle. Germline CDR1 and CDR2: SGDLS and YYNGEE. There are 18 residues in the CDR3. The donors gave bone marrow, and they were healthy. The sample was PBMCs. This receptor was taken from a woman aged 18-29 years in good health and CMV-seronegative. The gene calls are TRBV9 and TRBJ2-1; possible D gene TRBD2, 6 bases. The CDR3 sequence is CASSVGDAWGVSYNEQFF. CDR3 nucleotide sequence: TGTGCCAGCAGCGTAGGGGACGCCTGGGGGGTTTCCTACAATGAGCAGTTCTTC.